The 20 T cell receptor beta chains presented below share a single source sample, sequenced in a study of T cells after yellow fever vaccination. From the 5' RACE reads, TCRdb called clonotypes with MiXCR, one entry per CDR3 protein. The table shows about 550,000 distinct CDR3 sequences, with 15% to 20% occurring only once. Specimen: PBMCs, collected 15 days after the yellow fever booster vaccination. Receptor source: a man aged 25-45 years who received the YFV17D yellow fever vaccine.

The CDR3 nucleotides are TGTGCCAGCAGCTTAGACAGGAAGGGAGGCTACACCTTC. Translating gives CASSLDRKGGYTF. The rearrangement links TRBV7-2 to TRBJ1-2, with D perhaps matching TRBD1 (5 bases). CDR3 length: 13 amino acids. The V end lost 1 base, the J end lost 8 bases, and 11 bases lay between the germline ends. Germline lookup yields CDR1 SGHTA and CDR2 FQGNSA.

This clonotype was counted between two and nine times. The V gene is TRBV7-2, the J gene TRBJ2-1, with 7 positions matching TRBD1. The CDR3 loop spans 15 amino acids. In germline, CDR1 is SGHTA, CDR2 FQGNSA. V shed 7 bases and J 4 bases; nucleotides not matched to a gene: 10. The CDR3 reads CASIAGSGGYNEQFF. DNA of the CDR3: TGTGCCAGCATAGCTGGGTCAGGGGGATACAATGAGCAGTTCTTC.

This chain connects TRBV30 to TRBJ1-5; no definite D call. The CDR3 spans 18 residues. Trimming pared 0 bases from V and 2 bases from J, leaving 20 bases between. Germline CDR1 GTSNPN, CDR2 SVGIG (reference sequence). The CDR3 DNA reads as TGTGCCTGGAGTGTATTGATCGGGGTAAGGTACGGCAATCAGCCCCAGCATTTT. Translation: CAWSVLIGVRYGNQPQHF.

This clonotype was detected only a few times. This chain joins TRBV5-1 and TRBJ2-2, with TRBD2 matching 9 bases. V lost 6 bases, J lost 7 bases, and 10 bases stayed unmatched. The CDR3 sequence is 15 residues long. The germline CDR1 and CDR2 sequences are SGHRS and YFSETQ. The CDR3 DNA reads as TGCGCCAGCATCGCCCTAGCGGGGAGTGGCGGGGAGCTGTTTTTT. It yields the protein CASIALAGSGGELFF.

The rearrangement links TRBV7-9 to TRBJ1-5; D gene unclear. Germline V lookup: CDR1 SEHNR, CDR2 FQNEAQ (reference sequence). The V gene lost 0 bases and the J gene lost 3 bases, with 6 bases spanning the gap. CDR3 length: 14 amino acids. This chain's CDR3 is CASSLAGHNQPQHF. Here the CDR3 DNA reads TGTGCCAGCAGCTTAGCTGGGCACAATCAGCCCCAGCATTTT. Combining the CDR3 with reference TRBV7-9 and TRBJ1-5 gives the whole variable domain DTGVSQNPRHKITKRGQNVTFRCDPISEHNRLYWYRQTLGQGPEFLTYFQNEAQLEKSRLLSDRFSAERPKGSFSTLEIQRTEQGDSAMYLCASSLAGHNQPQHFGDGTRLSIL.

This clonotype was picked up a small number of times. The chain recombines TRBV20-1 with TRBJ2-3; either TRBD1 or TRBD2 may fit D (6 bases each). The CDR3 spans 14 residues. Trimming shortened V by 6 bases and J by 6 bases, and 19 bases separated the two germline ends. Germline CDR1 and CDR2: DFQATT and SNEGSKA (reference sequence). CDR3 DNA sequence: TGCAGTGCGTCCTCCAGGGGAGGTCGGGATACGCAGTATTTT. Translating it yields CSASSRGGRDTQYF.

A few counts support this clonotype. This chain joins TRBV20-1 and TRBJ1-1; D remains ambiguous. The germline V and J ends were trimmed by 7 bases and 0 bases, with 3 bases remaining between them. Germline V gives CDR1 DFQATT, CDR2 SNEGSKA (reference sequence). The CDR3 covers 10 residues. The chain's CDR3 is CSVMNTEAFF. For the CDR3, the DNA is TGCAGTGTCATGAACACTGAAGCTTTCTTT.

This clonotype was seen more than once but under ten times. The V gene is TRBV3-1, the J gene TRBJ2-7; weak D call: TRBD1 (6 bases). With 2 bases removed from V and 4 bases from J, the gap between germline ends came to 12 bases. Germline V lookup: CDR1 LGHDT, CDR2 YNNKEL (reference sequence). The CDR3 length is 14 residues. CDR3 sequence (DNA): TGTGCCAGCAGCCAATGGCAGGGGAGATACGAGCAGTACTTC. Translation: CASSQWQGRYEQYF.

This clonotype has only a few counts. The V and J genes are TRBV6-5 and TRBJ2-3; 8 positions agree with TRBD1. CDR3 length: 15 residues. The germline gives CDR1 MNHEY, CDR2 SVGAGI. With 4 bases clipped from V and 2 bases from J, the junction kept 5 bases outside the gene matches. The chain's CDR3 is CASSLDRALTDTQYF. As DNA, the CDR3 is TGTGCCAGCAGTTTGGACAGGGCCCTCACAGATACGCAGTATTTT.

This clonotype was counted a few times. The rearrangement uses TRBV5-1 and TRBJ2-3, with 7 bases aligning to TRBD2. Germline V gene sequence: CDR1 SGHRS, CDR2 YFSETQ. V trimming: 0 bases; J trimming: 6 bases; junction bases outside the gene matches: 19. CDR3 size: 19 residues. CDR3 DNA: TGCGCCAGCAGCTTGGCTAAGACTTTACTAGCGTCGGCGGTGGATACGCAGTATTTT. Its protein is CASSLAKTLLASAVDTQYF.

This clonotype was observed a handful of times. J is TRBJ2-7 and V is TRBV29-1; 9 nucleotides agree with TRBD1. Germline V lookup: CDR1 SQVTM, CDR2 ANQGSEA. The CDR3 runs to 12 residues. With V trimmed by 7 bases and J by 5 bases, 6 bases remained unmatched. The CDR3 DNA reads TGCAGCGCTCGGACAGGGGACAACGAGCAGTACTTC. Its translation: CSARTGDNEQYF.

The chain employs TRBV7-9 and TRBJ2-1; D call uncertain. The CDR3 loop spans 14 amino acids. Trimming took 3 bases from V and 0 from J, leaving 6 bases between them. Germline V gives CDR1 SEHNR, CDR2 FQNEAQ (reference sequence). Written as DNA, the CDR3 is TGTGCCAGCAGCTTCCAAAGCTCCTACAATGAGCAGTTCTTC. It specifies CASSFQSSYNEQFF.

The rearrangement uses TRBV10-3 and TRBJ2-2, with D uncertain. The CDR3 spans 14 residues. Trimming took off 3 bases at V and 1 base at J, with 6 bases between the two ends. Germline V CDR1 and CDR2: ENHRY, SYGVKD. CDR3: CAISESGNTGELFF. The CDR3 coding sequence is TGTGCCATCAGTGAATCAGGGAACACCGGGGAGCTGTTTTTT.

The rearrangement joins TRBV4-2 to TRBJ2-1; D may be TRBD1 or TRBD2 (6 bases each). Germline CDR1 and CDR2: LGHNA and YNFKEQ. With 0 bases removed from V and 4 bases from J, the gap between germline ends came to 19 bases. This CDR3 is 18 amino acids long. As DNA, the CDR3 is TGTGCCAGCAGCCAAGAAGGGGGGCCACTGAGGTCATACAATGAGCAGTTCTTC. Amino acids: CASSQEGGPLRSYNEQFF.

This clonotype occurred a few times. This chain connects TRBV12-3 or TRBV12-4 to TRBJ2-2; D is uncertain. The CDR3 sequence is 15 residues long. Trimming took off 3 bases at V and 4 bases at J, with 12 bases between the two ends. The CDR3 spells CASSLKGRSTGELFF. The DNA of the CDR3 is TGTGCCAGCAGTTTGAAGGGCAGAAGCACCGGGGAGCTGTTTTTT.

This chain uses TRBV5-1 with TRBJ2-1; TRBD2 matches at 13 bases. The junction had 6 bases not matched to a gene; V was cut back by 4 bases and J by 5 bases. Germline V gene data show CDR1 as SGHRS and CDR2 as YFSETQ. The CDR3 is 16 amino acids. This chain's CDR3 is CASSLQGLAGDNEQFF. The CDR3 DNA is TGCGCCAGCAGCCTACAAGGACTAGCGGGAGACAATGAGCAGTTCTTC.

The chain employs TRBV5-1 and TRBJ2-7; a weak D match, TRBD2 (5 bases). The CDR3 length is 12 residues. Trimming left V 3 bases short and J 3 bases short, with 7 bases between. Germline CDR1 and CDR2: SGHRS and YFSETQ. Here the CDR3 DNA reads TGCGCCAGCAGCTCGGACTTCTACGAGCAGTACTTC. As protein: CASSSDFYEQYF. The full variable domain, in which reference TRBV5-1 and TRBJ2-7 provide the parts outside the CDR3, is KAGVTQTPRYLIKTRGQQVTLSCSPISGHRSVSWYQQTPGQGLQFLFEYFSETQRNKGNFPGRFSGRQFSNSRSEMNVSTLELGDSALYLCASSSDFYEQYFGPGTRLTVT.

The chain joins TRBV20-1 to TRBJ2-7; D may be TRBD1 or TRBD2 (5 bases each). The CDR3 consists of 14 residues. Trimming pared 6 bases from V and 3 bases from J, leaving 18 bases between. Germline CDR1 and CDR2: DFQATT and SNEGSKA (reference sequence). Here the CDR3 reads CSANPGTGIYEQYF. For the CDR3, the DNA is TGCAGTGCCAACCCAGGGACGGGGATCTACGAGCAGTACTTC.

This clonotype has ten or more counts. CDR3 sequence: CASSVAMAANEQFF. In nucleotides, the CDR3 is TGTGCCAGCAGCGTAGCTATGGCGGCAAATGAGCAGTTCTTC. This chain connects TRBV9 to TRBJ2-1, with D hard to call. Germline V gene lookup returns CDR1 SGDLS and CDR2 YYNGEE. The V end lost 0 bases, the J end lost 7 bases, and 11 bases lay between the germline ends. The CDR3 is 14 residues long.

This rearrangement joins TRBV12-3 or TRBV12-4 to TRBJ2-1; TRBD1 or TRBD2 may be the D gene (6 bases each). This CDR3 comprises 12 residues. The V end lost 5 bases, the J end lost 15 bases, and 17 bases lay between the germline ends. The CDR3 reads CASSANSRGAFF. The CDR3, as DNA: TGTGCCAGCAGTGCAAACTCGAGGGGGGCGTTCTTC.